The T cell receptor (beta chain) described here comes from a study of brain T cells in children with intractable seizures. The CDR3 is 13 amino acids. The V gene's germline CDR1 is LGHNA and CDR2 YNFKEQ. V was pared by 1 base and J by 2 bases, with 5 bases between. TCRdb's copy holds only in-frame clones and misses some; the assay was immunoSEQ multiplex PCR. The sample holds about 110,000 clones; 85% to 95% are singletons and the top ten take 3.8%. This receptor was taken from a boy less than two years old with hemimegalencephaly and intractable seizures. The sequencing used peripheral blood, collected at surgery. The rearrangement uses TRBV4-2 and TRBJ2-5; weak D call: TRBD1 (5 bases). The CDR3 sequence: CASSQGQQETQYF. The CDR3 bases are TGTGCCAGCAGCCAAGGACAGCAAGAGACCCAGTACTTC.